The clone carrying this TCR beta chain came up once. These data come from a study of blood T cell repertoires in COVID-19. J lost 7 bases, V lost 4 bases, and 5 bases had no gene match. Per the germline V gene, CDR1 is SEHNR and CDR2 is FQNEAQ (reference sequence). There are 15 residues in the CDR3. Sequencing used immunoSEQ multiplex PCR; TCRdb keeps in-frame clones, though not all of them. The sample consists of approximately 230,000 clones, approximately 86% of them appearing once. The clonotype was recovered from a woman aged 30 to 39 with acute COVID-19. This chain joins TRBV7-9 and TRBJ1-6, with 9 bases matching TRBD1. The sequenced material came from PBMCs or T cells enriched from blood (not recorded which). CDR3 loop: CASSSVQGANSPLHF. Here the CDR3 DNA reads TGTGCCAGCAGCTCGGTACAGGGGGCCAATTCACCCCTCCACTTT.